This T cell receptor beta chain stems from a study of blood T cell repertoires in COVID-19. Trimming took 0 bases from V and 6 from J, leaving 13 bases between them. CDR1 is SGHRS, CDR2 YFSETQ, per germline. The CDR3 sequence is 16 residues long. Produced via immunoSEQ multiplex PCR; TCRdb's table is partial and in-frame only. The sample lists tens of thousands of clones; 65% to 85% were seen once. The chain uses TRBV5-1 and TRBJ1-6; D remains unclear. This sequence was found in a man in his 70s with COVID-19, enrolled during active disease. Specimen: peripheral blood. The CDR3 protein is CASSLARGSGNSPLHF. CDR3 in DNA: TGCGCCAGCAGCTTGGCCAGAGGGTCTGGTAATTCACCCCTCCACTTT. The variable domain in full, with the rest retrieved from reference TRBV5-1 and TRBJ1-6, is KAGVTQTPRYLIKTRGQQVTLSCSPISGHRSVSWYQQTPGQGLQFLFEYFSETQRNKGNFPGRFSGRQFSNSRSEMNVSTLELGDSALYLCASSLARGSGNSPLHFGNGTRLTVT.